The 11 T cell receptor beta chains below were found in one sample sequenced in a study of graft-versus-host responses after intestinal transplantation. The method was immunoSEQ multiplex PCR; TCRdb's version includes in-frame clones alone and lacks a portion of them. This table holds some 41,000 clones, more than 80% found once. The material was PBMCs, obtained roughly 780 days after intestinal transplantation. The receptors originated from a human patient who received an intestinal transplant, so some T cells may come from the graft donor.

The V call is TRBV5-1, the J call TRBJ2-3, with 14 bases identical to TRBD2. From germline, CDR1 is SGHRS and CDR2 YFSETQ. Losses at the gene ends were 0 bases for V and 4 bases for J; bases not matched to a gene: 7. The CDR3 totals 18 residues. CDR3 sequence reads: CASSLAQWTSGGSDTQYF. The CDR3 DNA reads TGCGCCAGCAGCTTGGCCCAATGGACTAGCGGGGGGTCAGATACGCAGTATTTT.

The chain is built from TRBV4-1 and TRBJ2-7; D is perhaps TRBD1 (5 bases). Deletions cut 0 bases from V and 1 base from J, with 7 bases between. The CDR3 contains 14 residues. Germline CDR1 reads MGHRA; CDR2 reads YSYEKL. DNA of the CDR3: TGCGCCAGCAGCCAAGAAGCAGGGTCCTACGAGCAGTACTTC. Its translation: CASSQEAGSYEQYF.

This chain joins TRBV2 and TRBJ2-7; D uncertain. The V end lost 7 bases, the J end lost 0 bases, and 10 bases lay between the germline ends. The length of the CDR3 is 13 residues. From germline, CDR1 is SNHLY and CDR2 FYNNEI. CDR3 sequence (DNA): TGTGCCAGCATCACCCTTAGCTCCTACGAGCAGTACTTC. This translates into CASITLSSYEQYF.

The chain uses TRBV16 and TRBJ2-5; 11 bases align to TRBD1. With V trimmed by 7 bases and J by 5 bases, 9 bases remained unmatched. Germline V gives CDR1 KGHSY, CDR2 FQNENV. CDR3 length: 15 amino acids. The CDR3 is CASTRTGGTRETQYF. CDR3 DNA sequence: TGTGCCAGCACCAGGACAGGGGGCACCCGGGAGACCCAGTACTTC.

This chain connects TRBV7-9 to TRBJ2-5; 8 nucleotides align to TRBD2. Germline CDR1 and CDR2: SEHNR and FQNEAQ (reference sequence). Trimming cost V 8 bases and J 9 bases; bases outside gene matches: 11. CDR3 length: 13 residues. CDR3 region: CASDGRGETSQYF. As DNA, the CDR3 is TGTGCCAGCGACGGGAGGGGGGAGACTTCCCAGTACTTC. The variable domain in full, completed from reference TRBV7-9 and TRBJ2-5, reads DTGVSQNPRHKITKRGQNVTFRCDPISEHNRLYWYRQTLGQGPEFLTYFQNEAQLEKSRLLSDRFSAERPKGSFSTLEIQRTEQGDSAMYLCASDGRGETSQYFGPGTRLLVL.

This clone has only one observation. This sequence joins TRBV7-2 and TRBJ1-5; 8 bases fit TRBD1. Trimming took 4 bases from V and 0 from J; bases not matched to a gene: 2. CDR1 and CDR2 from the germline V gene are SGHTA and FQGNSA. The CDR3 covers 15 residues. CDR3 nucleotide sequence: TGTGCCAGCAGCTCGCAGGGGGCTAGCAATCAGCCCCAGCATTTT. Its protein is CASSSQGASNQPQHF. Using reference TRBV7-2 and TRBJ1-5 for the parts outside the CDR3, the full variable domain is GAGVSQSPSNKVTEKGKDVELRCDPISGHTALYWYRQSLGQGLEFLIYFQGNSAPDKSGLPSDRFSAERTGGSVSTLTIQRTQQEDSAVYLCASSSQGASNQPQHFGDGTRLSIL.

V is TRBV27 and J is TRBJ2-4; TRBD2 might be the D (6 bases). Per germline, CDR1 MNHEY and CDR2 SMNVEV (reference sequence). The CDR3 is made up of 15 amino acids. V was shortened by 2 bases and J by 5 bases, with 13 bases between the two germline ends. The CDR3 DNA reads TGTGCCAGCAGTTTAGATCTAGCGACACAAAACATTCAGTACTTC. This codes for CASSLDLATQNIQYF.

The gene calls are TRBV2 and TRBJ2-1; maybe TRBD2 (6 bases). The V and J ends lost 4 bases and 2 bases respectively, with 12 bases between them. Germline assignment: CDR1 SNHLY and CDR2 FYNNEI. The CDR3 spans 15 residues. In DNA, the CDR3 is TGTGCCAGCAGTGTGGCGGGGATACCCTACAATGAGCAGTTCTTC. This translates into CASSVAGIPYNEQFF.

The chain uses TRBV6-5 and TRBJ2-7; D call uncertain. Trimming removed 2 bases from V and 7 bases from J, with 12 bases in between. This CDR3 region has 13 residues. Germline values: CDR1 MNHEY, CDR2 SVGAGI. The CDR3 here is CASSYKAREEQYF. The CDR3 DNA sequence: TGTGCCAGCAGTTACAAGGCGAGAGAGGAGCAGTACTTC.

V and J are TRBV19 and TRBJ2-1; TRBD1 or TRBD2 may be the D gene (6 bases each). Germline lookup yields CDR1 LNHDA and CDR2 SQIVND (reference sequence). This CDR3 has 16 residues. V lost 4 bases, J lost 3 bases, and 16 bases lay in between. The CDR3 spells CASSKGLGGGYNEQFF. CDR3 bases: TGTGCCAGTAGTAAAGGACTCGGAGGGGGCTACAATGAGCAGTTCTTC.

J is TRBJ2-7 and V is TRBV28; D is possibly TRBD1 (7 bases). The germline V and J ends were trimmed by 6 bases and 4 bases, with 10 bases remaining between them. CDR3 size: 12 residues. Germline CDR1 and CDR2: MDHEN and SYDVKM. CDR3 DNA: TGTGCCAGCAGAGCAGGGGGGTACGAGCAGTACTTC. Translating it yields CASRAGGYEQYF. Looking up the rest from reference TRBV28 and TRBJ2-7 gives the full variable domain: DVKVTQSSRYLVKRTGEKVFLECVQDMDHENMFWYRQDPGLGLRLIYFSYDVKMKEKGDIPEGYSVSREKKERFSLILESASTNQTSMYLCASRAGGYEQYFGPGTRLTVT.